What follows are 17 T cell receptor beta chains derived from one specimen sequenced in a study of OX40 agonist ivuxolimab in advanced cancers. Profiling relied on immunoSEQ multiplex PCR, and the TCRdb table lists in-frame clones only, not all of them. The table shows roughly 90,000 clones, with 75% to 95% occurring only once. The sequencing here drew on CD4+ or CD8+ T cells sorted from blood, taken in a trial of the OX40 agonist ivuxolimab. The receptors were sampled from an adult with an advanced solid tumor such as melanoma, head and neck, liver or kidney cancer.

The J gene is TRBJ2-3, the V gene TRBV13; 14 bases line up with TRBD2. The CDR3 contains 16 residues. After removal of 6 bases from V and 5 bases from J, the junction contained 7 bases not matched to a gene. Germline V CDR1 and CDR2: PRHDT, FYEKMQ (reference sequence). This chain's CDR3 is CASSSRLAGGGDTQYF. The CDR3 bases are TGTGCCAGCAGTTCGCGACTAGCGGGAGGGGGAGATACGCAGTATTTT.

This rearrangement joins TRBV7-8 to TRBJ2-7, with D unresolved. Germline loops: CDR1 SGHVS, CDR2 FQNEAQ. Trimming pared 6 bases from V and 1 base from J, leaving 7 bases between. This CDR3 spans 12 amino acids. Here the CDR3 DNA reads TGTGCCAGCAGGGGCCGGTCCTACGAGCAGTACTTC. Its protein product is CASRGRSYEQYF. The full variable domain, with the rest looked up from reference TRBV7-8 and TRBJ2-7, is GAGVSQSPRYKVAKRGQDVALRCDPISGHVSLFWYQQALGQGPEFLTYFQNEAQLDKSGLPSDRFFAERPEGSVSTLKIQRTQQEDSAVYLCASRGRSYEQYFGPGTRLTVT.

This clone was found once. The chain employs TRBV14 and TRBJ2-1; 11 bases are a match to TRBD2. There are 19 residues in the CDR3. Germline V lookup: CDR1 SGHDN, CDR2 FVKESK. J lost 3 bases, V lost 1 base, and 11 bases had no gene match. CDR3 coding DNA: TGTGCCAGCAGCCAAGGAACGGCTAGCGGGAGGATCTTCTACAATGAGCAGTTCTTC. It is translated as CASSQGTASGRIFYNEQFF. Full variable domain (missing parts from reference TRBV14 and TRBJ2-1): EAGVTQFPSHSVIEKGQTVTLRCDPISGHDNLYWYRRVMGKEIKFLLHFVKESKQDESGMPNNRFLAERTGGTYSTLKVQPAELEDSGVYFCASSQGTASGRIFYNEQFFGPGTRLTVL.

The chain recombines TRBV10-3 with TRBJ1-4; TRBD1 matches at 7 bases. V shed 0 bases, J shed 7 bases, and the junction held 5 bases outside the gene matches. CDR3 length: 15 amino acids. Germline CDR1 and CDR2: ENHRY and SYGVKD. CDR3 nucleotide sequence: TGTGCCATCAGTGAGTCGGGACAGAACAGTGAAAAACTGTTTTTT. The encoded protein is CAISESGQNSEKLFF.

The chain uses TRBV27 and TRBJ1-5; D is uncertain. The V gene lost 6 bases and the J gene lost 0 bases, with 12 bases spanning the gap. Germline CDR1 and CDR2: MNHEY and SMNVEV (reference sequence). The CDR3 has 15 residues. Here the CDR3 reads CASRRSGYSNQPQHF. The CDR3 bases are TGTGCCAGCAGGCGATCGGGGTATAGCAATCAGCCCCAGCATTTT.

The chain is built from TRBV5-1 and TRBJ2-1; TRBD2 aligns across 10 bases. The CDR3 is 17 amino acids. J lost 2 bases, V lost 4 bases, and 9 bases had no gene match. Germline V gives CDR1 SGHRS, CDR2 YFSETQ. This chain's CDR3 is CASSGWQLAGTYNEQFF. Written as DNA, the CDR3 is TGCGCCAGCAGCGGATGGCAACTAGCGGGGACCTACAATGAGCAGTTCTTC.

In DNA form, the CDR3 reads TGTGCCACCAGGACTAGCCTAGCCAAAAACATTCAGTACTTC. It translates to CATRTSLAKNIQYF. The chain combines TRBV15 with TRBJ2-4, with 7 bases lining up with TRBD2. Germline CDR1 reads LNHNV; CDR2 reads YYDKDF (reference sequence). CDR3 length: 14 amino acids. The V segment lost 6 bases and the J segment 0 bases; nucleotides outside the gene matches: 2.

V and J are TRBV14 and TRBJ1-1, with no clear D. Trimming stripped 0 bases from V and 0 bases from J, with 5 bases between. CDR1 and CDR2 from the germline V gene are SGHDN and FVKESK. The CDR3 is 14 residues long. The CDR3 region has the DNA TGTGCCAGCAGCCAAGATTCCCTGAACACTGAAGCTTTCTTT. The encoded protein is CASSQDSLNTEAFF.

CDR3 sequence reads: CASSLGETQYF. DNA for the CDR3: TGTGCCAGCAGCTTAGGAGAGACCCAGTACTTC. V and J are TRBV11-2 and TRBJ2-5; D not resolved. Germline V CDR1 and CDR2: SGHAT, FQNNGV. Trimming removed 1 base from V and 4 bases from J, with 1 base in between. CDR3 length: 11 residues.

This chain joins TRBV7-9 and TRBJ2-5; 8 bases line up with TRBD2. The CDR3 extends over 16 amino acids. In germline, CDR1 is SEHNR, CDR2 FQNEAQ (reference sequence). Trimming removed 5 bases from V and 4 bases from J; junction bases left unmatched: 12. In DNA, the CDR3 is TGTGCCAGCAGCCAAACAAGCGGGAGATGGGGAGAGACCCAGTACTTC. This encodes CASSQTSGRWGETQYF. The full variable domain, its missing parts supplied by reference TRBV7-9 and TRBJ2-5, is DTGVSQNPRHKITKRGQNVTFRCDPISEHNRLYWYRQTLGQGPEFLTYFQNEAQLEKSRLLSDRFSAERPKGSFSTLEIQRTEQGDSAMYLCASSQTSGRWGETQYFGPGTRLLVL.

This chain joins TRBV18 and TRBJ2-7; tentative D call: TRBD2 (5 bases). The germline V and J ends were trimmed by 1 base and 2 bases, with 9 bases remaining between them. The CDR3 has 14 amino acids. CDR1 and CDR2 from the germline V gene are KGHSH and LQKENI. This chain's CDR3 is CASSPRASPYEQYF. The DNA of the CDR3 is TGTGCCAGCTCACCACGGGCTAGCCCCTACGAGCAGTACTTC.

The chain links TRBV12-5 to TRBJ1-5; 9 bases are a match to TRBD1. Germline CDR1 and CDR2: LGHNT and FRNRAP. This CDR3 region has 18 residues. The ends lost 0 bases at V and 6 bases at J; junction bases unmatched: 12. CDR3 sequence (DNA): TGTGCTAGTGGTTTGGTAAATTTAAGACAGGGGGGAGGTCAGCCCCAGCATTTT. As protein: CASGLVNLRQGGGQPQHF.

This clone was observed a handful of times. The chain links TRBV6-6 to TRBJ2-2; 11 bases map to TRBD1. This CDR3 is 16 amino acids long. V shed 7 bases, J shed 0 bases, and the junction held 4 bases outside the gene matches. The germline V gene has CDR1 MNHNY and CDR2 SVGAGI (reference sequence). The CDR3 DNA is TGTGCCAGCAACGGACAGGGGGCTACGAACACCGGGGAGCTGTTTTTT. It translates to CASNGQGATNTGELFF.

This chain uses TRBV6-6 with TRBJ2-7, with D possibly matching TRBD1 (5 bases). Germline values: CDR1 MNHNY, CDR2 SVGAGI (reference sequence). The CDR3 sequence is 13 residues long. V dropped 8 bases and J dropped 2 bases, with 13 bases sitting between them. CDR3 region: CASRGDRAYEQYF. CDR3 sequence (DNA): TGTGCCAGCCGTGGAGACAGAGCCTACGAGCAGTACTTC.

This chain connects TRBV19 to TRBJ1-5; D perhaps matches TRBD1 (5 bases). Between the trimmed V and J ends, which lost 5 bases and 5 bases, there was a span of 10 bases. Germline CDR1 reads LNHDA; CDR2 reads SQIVND (reference sequence). The CDR3 totals 13 residues. The CDR3 region is CASSYWDYQPQHF. The CDR3 region has the DNA TGTGCCAGTAGTTACTGGGACTATCAGCCCCAGCATTTT.

The chain links TRBV28 to TRBJ2-7; 8 nucleotides line up with TRBD1. The CDR3 runs 14 residues. In germline, CDR1 is MDHEN, CDR2 SYDVKM. With V trimmed by 2 bases and J by 7 bases, 7 bases remained unmatched. CDR3 nucleotide sequence: TGTGCCAGCAGTTTAGGAGACAGGGGTGGGGAGCAGTACTTC. Protein: CASSLGDRGGEQYF. Supplemented by reference TRBV28 and TRBJ2-7, the full variable domain reads DVKVTQSSRYLVKRTGEKVFLECVQDMDHENMFWYRQDPGLGLRLIYFSYDVKMKEKGDIPEGYSVSREKKERFSLILESASTNQTSMYLCASSLGDRGGEQYFGPGTRLTVT.

This clone was seen a few times. The chain combines TRBV6-5 with TRBJ2-7; D unclear. The germline V gene has CDR1 MNHEY and CDR2 SVGAGI. Trimming stripped 0 bases from V and 6 bases from J, with 15 bases between. The CDR3 contains 15 residues. The CDR3 loop is CASSYSPTRNAEQYF. CDR3 bases: TGTGCCAGCAGTTACTCACCGACAAGGAACGCCGAGCAGTACTTC.